This is a list of T cell receptor beta chains from one sample in a study of shared T cell receptors in the human thymus. Assay used: immunoSEQ multiplex PCR; TCRdb lists only in-frame clones, some missing. Of approximately 730,000 clones listed, approximately 83% are singletons. These data are also associated with another study on human thymus T cells.

Sequencing used thymocytes. These receptors were collected from a girl under three years old with a congenital heart defect. Each CDR3 is given with its conserved first and last residue. The order of the fields is CDR3 length, J gene, clone size, D gene, V gene, CDR3 DNA, CDR3 protein. D genes are given only for firm matches. The size of a clone is reported for some rows only, either as once, few or many, or as a class for expanded clones.

>17|TRBJ1-6|NA|TRBD1|TRBV11-2
TGTGCCAGCAGCCCCCCCGGGACAGGGACCCACAGGGAGCCCCTCCACTTT
CASSPPGTGTHREPLHF
>16|TRBJ1-6|once|NA|TRBV27
TGTGCCAGCAGTTTAATCCCCCGTTCCTATAATTCACCCCTCCACTTT
CASSLIPRSYNSPLHF
>16|TRBJ1-2|NA|NA|TRBV19
TGTGCCAGTACGAGCCCGGACGGACATACCGCCTATGGCTACACCTTC
CASTSPDGHTAYGYTF
>14|TRBJ1-1|NA|NA|TRBV18
TGTGCCAGCTCCCCCAGGGGCCTAGTCCCTGAAGCTTTCTTT
CASSPRGLVPEAFF
>14|TRBJ1-3|NA|NA|TRBV6-1
TGTGCCAGCAGTGTAGGGGGCTCTGGAAACACCATATATTTT
CASSVGGSGNTIYF
>13|TRBJ1-2|few|NA|TRBV6-1
TGTGCCAGCAGCACCCCAGGGATCGCTGGCTACACCTTC
CASSTPGIAGYTF
>15|TRBJ1-1|NA|NA|TRBV4-1
TGCGCCAGCAGCCAAGGAGGACATGAGGTCGGTGAAGCTTTCTTT
CASSQGGHEVGEAFF
>13|TRBJ2-7|NA|NA|TRBV15
TGTGCCACCAGCAGACCCAAGCCATACGAGCAGTACTTC
CATSRPKPYEQYF
>15|TRBJ1-2|NA|NA|TRBV28
TGTGCCAGCAGTTTTGGGGCTGGTCGGTATAAGGGCTACACCTTC
CASSFGAGRYKGYTF
>14|TRBJ2-7|NA|TRBD1|TRBV23-1
TGCGCCAGCAGTCAGACACAGGGGAACTACGAGCAGTACTTC
CASSQTQGNYEQYF
>18|TRBJ1-3|NA|NA|TRBV28
TGTGCCAGCAGTTTTCTACGGCATGGGGGCATATGGGAAAACACCATATATTTT
CASSFLRHGGIWENTIYF
>18|TRBJ1-6|NA|NA|TRBV9
TGTGCCAGCAGCGCTCGAACAGGGATCAATACGGTAGGATTACCCCTCCACTTT
CASSARTGINTVGLPLHF
>13|TRBJ1-1|NA|NA|TRBV6-5
TGTGCCAGCGGGGTCCCAGGGGACACTGAAGCTTTCTTT
CASGVPGDTEAFF
>12|TRBJ2-3|NA|NA|TRBV7-2
TGTGCCAGCAGCCCAGGGACAGATACGCAGTATTTT
CASSPGTDTQYF
>13|TRBJ2-1|NA|NA|TRBV6-6
TGTGCCAGCAGTCCCCGGGGTAACAATGAGCAGTTCTTC
CASSPRGNNEQFF
>14|TRBJ2-5|NA|NA|TRBV7-9
TGTGCCAGCAGCCTAGACAGAGTCCAAGAGACCCAGTACTTC
CASSLDRVQETQYF
>15|TRBJ2-2|NA|TRBD1|TRBV29-1
TGCAGCGTAGAATACAGGGGGCGCGACACCGGGGAGCTGTTTTTT
CSVEYRGRDTGELFF
>15|TRBJ1-1|NA|NA|TRBV5-1
TGCGCCAGCAGCTTGGACGGGACATTGAACACTGAAGCTTTCTTT
CASSLDGTLNTEAFF
>14|TRBJ2-7|once|TRBD1|TRBV28
TGTGCCAGCACCAGACGGGACAGGGGGTACGAGCAGTACTTC
CASTRRDRGYEQYF
>12|TRBJ2-7|NA|NA|TRBV6-1
TGTGCCAGCAGTGGGCGGCCCTACGAGCAGTACTTC
CASSGRPYEQYF
>15|TRBJ1-1|NA|NA|TRBV19
TGTGCCAGTACCGCGTGGGGGGGCTTCGACACTGAAGCTTTCTTT
CASTAWGGFDTEAFF
>16|TRBJ1-6|NA|NA|TRBV6-6
TGTGCCAGCAGCCCACATTACAGGGAAGAAAATTCACCCCTCCACTTT
CASSPHYREENSPLHF
>15|TRBJ1-3|once|NA|TRBV5-6
TGTGCCAGCAATCTGGCTGAGGGAGCTGGAAACACCATATATTTT
CASNLAEGAGNTIYF